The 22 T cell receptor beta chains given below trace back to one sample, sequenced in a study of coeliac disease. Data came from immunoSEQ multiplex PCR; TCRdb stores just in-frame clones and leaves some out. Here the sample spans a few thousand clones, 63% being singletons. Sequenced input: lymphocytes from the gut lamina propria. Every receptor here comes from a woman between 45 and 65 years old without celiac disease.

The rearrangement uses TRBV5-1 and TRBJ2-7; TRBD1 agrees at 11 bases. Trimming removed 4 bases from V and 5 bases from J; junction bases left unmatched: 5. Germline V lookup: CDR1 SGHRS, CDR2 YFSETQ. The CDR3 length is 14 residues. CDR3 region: CASSRTGGHDEQYF. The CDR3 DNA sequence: TGCGCCAGCAGCCGGACAGGGGGCCACGACGAGCAGTACTTC.

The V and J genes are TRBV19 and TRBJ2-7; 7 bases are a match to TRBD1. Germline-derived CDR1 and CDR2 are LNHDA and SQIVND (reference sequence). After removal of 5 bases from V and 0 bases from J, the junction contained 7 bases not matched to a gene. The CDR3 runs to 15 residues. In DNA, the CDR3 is TGTGCCAGTAGTGTTACAGGGGAGAGCTCCTACGAGCAGTACTTC. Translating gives CASSVTGESSYEQYF.

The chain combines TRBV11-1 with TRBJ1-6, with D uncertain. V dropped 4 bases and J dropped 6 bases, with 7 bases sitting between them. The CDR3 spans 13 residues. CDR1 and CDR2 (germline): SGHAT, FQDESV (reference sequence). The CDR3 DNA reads TGTGCCAGCAGCTCCGGGTCTAATTCACCCCTCCACTTT. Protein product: CASSSGSNSPLHF.

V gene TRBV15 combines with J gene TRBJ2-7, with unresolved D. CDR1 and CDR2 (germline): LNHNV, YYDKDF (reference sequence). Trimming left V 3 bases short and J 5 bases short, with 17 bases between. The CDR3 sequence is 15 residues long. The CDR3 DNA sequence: TGTGCCACCAGCAGGCCGAGACCAGGTTTCAACGAGCAGTACTTC. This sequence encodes CATSRPRPGFNEQYF.

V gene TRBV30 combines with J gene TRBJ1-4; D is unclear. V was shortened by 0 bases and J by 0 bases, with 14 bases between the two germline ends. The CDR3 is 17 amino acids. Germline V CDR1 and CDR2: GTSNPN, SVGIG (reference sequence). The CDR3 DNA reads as TGTGCCTGGAGTGTACGAACAGAGACCACAACTAATGAAAAACTGTTTTTT. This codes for CAWSVRTETTTNEKLFF. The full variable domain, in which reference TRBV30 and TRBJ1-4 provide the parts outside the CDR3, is SQTIHQWPATLVQPVGSPLSLECTVEGTSNPNLYWYRQAAGRGLQLLFYSVGIGQISSEVPQNLSASRPQDRQFILSSKKLLLSDSGFYLCAWSVRTETTTNEKLFFGSGTQLSVL.

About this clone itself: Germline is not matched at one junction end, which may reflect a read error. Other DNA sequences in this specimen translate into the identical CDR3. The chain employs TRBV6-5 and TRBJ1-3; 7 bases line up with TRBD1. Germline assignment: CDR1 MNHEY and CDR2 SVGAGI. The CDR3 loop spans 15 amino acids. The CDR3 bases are TGCGCCAGCAGCCCTTCCGGGACAGCGAGAAACACCATATATTTT. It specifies CASSPSGTARNTIYF.

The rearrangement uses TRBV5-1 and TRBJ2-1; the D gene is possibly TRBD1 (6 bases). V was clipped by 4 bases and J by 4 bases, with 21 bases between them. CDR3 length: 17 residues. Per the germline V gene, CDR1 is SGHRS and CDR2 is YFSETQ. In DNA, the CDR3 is TGCGCCAGCAGCCCGCCGCAGGGGAGAGTGGGGTACAATGAGCAGTTCTTC. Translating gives CASSPPQGRVGYNEQFF.

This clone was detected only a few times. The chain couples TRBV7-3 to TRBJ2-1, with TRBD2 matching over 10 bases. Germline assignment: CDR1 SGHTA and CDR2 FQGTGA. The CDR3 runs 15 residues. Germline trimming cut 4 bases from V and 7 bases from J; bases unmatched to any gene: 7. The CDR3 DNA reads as TGTGCCAGCAGCTCCCAAGCGGGGGGGAGGAATGAGCAGTTCTTC. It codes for CASSSQAGGRNEQFF.

Here the CDR3 DNA reads TGCGCCAGCAGTTCGGGTCCCTTGTGGGGCTACACCTTC. It translates to CASSSGPLWGYTF. The chain couples TRBV5-1 to TRBJ1-2, with no clear D. The CDR3 length is 13 residues. The V end lost 5 bases, the J end lost 8 bases, and 16 bases lay between the germline ends. Germline-derived CDR1 and CDR2 are SGHRS and YFSETQ.

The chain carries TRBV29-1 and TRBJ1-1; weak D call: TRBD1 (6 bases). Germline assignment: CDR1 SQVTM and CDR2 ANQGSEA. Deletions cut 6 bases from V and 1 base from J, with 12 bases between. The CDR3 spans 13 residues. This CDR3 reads CSVRDTGNTEAFF. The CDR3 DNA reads TGCAGCGTCAGGGACACGGGGAACACTGAAGCTTTCTTT.

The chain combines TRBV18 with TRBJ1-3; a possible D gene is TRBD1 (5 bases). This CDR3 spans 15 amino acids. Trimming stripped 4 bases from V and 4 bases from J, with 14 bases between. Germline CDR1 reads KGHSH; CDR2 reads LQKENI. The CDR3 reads CASSHRIQDGNTIYF. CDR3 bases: TGTGCCAGCTCACACAGGATCCAGGACGGAAACACCATATATTTT.

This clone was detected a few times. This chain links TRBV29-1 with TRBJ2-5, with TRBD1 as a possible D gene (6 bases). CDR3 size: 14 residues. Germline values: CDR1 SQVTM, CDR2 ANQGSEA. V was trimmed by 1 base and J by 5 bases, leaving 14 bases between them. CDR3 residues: CSVEADSLGETQYF. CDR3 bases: TGCAGCGTTGAAGCGGACAGTCTGGGGGAGACCCAGTACTTC.

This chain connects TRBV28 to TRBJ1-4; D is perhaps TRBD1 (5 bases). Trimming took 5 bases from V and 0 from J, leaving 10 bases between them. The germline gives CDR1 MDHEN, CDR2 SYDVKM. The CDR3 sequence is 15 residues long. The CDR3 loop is CASSQYRTTNEKLFF. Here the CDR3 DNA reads TGTGCCAGCAGTCAATACAGGACAACTAATGAAAAACTGTTTTTT.

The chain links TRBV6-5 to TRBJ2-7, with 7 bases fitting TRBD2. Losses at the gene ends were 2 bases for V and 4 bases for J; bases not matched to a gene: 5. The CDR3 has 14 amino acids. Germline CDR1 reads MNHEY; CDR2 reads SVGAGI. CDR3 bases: TGTGCCAGCAGTTACAGGACTAGGGGATACGAGCAGTACTTC. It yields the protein CASSYRTRGYEQYF.

The DNA for the CDR3 is TGTGCCATCAAGGCAGGTCCCAGTTTTAACACCGGGGAGCTGTTTTTT. Residues: CAIKAGPSFNTGELFF. This rearrangement joins TRBV10-3 to TRBJ2-2; D not resolved. The CDR3 runs to 16 residues. V was clipped by 7 bases and J by 2 bases, with 17 bases between them. Per the germline V gene, CDR1 is ENHRY and CDR2 is SYGVKD.

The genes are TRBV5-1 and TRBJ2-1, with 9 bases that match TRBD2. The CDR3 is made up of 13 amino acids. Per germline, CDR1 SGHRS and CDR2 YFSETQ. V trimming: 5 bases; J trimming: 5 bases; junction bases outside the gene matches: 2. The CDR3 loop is CASRGGGDNEQFF. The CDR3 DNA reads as TGCGCCAGCAGAGGCGGGGGGGACAATGAGCAGTTCTTC.

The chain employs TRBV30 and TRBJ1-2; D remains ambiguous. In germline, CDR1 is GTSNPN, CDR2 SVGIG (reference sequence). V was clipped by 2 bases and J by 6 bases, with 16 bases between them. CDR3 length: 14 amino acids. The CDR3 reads CAWSPFRSSHGYTF. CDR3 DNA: TGTGCCTGGAGTCCATTCCGGTCGTCCCATGGCTACACCTTC.

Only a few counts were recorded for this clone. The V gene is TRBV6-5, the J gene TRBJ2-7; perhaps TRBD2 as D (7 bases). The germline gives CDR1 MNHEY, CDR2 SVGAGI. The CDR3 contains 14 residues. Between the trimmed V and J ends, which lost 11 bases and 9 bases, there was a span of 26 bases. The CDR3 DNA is TGTGCCCGCATACCTAAGGGGGGGCACATGGCGCAGTACTTC. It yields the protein CARIPKGGHMAQYF.

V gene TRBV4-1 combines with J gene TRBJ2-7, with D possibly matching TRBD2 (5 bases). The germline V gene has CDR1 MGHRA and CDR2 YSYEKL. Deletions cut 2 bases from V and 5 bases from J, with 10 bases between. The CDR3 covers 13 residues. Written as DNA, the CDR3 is TGCGCCAGCAGCCAACTATCCGGGAACGAGCAGTACTTC. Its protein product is CASSQLSGNEQYF.

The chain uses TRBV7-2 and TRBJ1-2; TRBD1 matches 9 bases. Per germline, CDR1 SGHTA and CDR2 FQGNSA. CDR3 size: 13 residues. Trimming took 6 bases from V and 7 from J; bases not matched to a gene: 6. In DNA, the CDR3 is TGTGCCAGCAGTCAACAGGGGGCAATTGGCTACACCTTC. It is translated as CASSQQGAIGYTF. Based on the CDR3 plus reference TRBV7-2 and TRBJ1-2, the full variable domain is GAGVSQSPSNKVTEKGKDVELRCDPISGHTALYWYRQSLGQGLEFLIYFQGNSAPDKSGLPSDRFSAERTGGSVSTLTIQRTQQEDSAVYLCASSQQGAIGYTFGSGTRLTVV.

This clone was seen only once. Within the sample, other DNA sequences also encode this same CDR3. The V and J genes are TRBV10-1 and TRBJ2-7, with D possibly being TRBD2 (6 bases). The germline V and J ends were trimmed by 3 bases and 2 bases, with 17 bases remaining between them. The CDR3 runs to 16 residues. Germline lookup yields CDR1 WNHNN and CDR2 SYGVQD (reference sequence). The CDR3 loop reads CASSESPAGGPYEQYF. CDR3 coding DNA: TGCGCCAGCAGTGAATCTCCAGCGGGCGGCCCCTACGAGCAGTACTTC.

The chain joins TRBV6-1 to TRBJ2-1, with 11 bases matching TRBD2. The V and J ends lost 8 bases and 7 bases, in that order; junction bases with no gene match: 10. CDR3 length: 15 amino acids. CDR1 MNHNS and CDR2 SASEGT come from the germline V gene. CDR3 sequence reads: CASERLAGNPNEQFF. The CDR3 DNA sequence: TGTGCCAGCGAAAGACTAGCGGGGAACCCAAATGAGCAGTTCTTC.